The next 19 T cell receptor beta chains were all read from a single sample in a study of blood T cell repertoires in COVID-19. Assay: immunoSEQ multiplex PCR; the TCRdb copy retains only in-frame clones and omits some. The sample shows nearly 30,000 clones, roughly 90% of them seen only once. The specimen sequenced was peripheral blood. The source of these receptors is a man aged 65 to 79 with active or convalescent COVID-19.

The chain recombines TRBV27 with TRBJ2-1; the match to TRBD1 covers 8 bases. The CDR3 is 20 amino acids. Trimming cost V 0 bases and J 3 bases; bases outside gene matches: 16. From germline, CDR1 is MNHEY and CDR2 SMNVEV (reference sequence). Here the CDR3 DNA reads TGTGCCAGCAGTTTATCAAGAGGGGACAGAGACAGGGGTAACTACAATGAGCAGTTCTTC. It specifies CASSLSRGDRDRGNYNEQFF.

CDR3 sequence: CASSRRQNTEAFF. The CDR3 region has the DNA TGTGCCAGTAGTAGACGACAGAACACTGAAGCTTTCTTT. This sequence joins TRBV19 and TRBJ1-1; D not certain. The CDR3 is 13 amino acids. Germline lookup yields CDR1 LNHDA and CDR2 SQIVND (reference sequence). V was pared by 4 bases and J by 1 base, with 7 bases between.

This clone is a singleton in its sample. The V gene is TRBV11-1, the J gene TRBJ1-1; the D is unclear. CDR1 is SGHAT, CDR2 FQDESV, per germline (reference sequence). V shed 1 base and J shed 7 bases, with 10 bases lying between them. The CDR3 length is 13 residues. The CDR3 sequence is CASSLGREIEAFF. CDR3 DNA: TGTGCCAGCAGCTTAGGCCGGGAGATTGAAGCTTTCTTT.

The chain links TRBV6-5 to TRBJ2-7; TRBD1 agrees at 9 bases. This CDR3 has 12 amino acids. CDR1 MNHEY and CDR2 SVGAGI come from the germline V gene. Trimming took 7 bases from V and 5 from J; bases not matched to a gene: 3. The CDR3 sequence is CASTTGGDEQYF. In DNA form, the CDR3 reads TGTGCCAGCACCACAGGGGGCGACGAGCAGTACTTC.

V gene TRBV4-3 combines with J gene TRBJ2-1; 11 nucleotides line up with TRBD2. J gave up 0 bases and V 1 base, and 8 bases lay outside the gene matches. The CDR3 has 19 residues. Germline CDR1 LGHNA, CDR2 YSLEER. CDR3 residues: CASSQALAGGTSSYNEQFF. CDR3 DNA: TGCGCCAGCAGCCAAGCTCTAGCGGGGGGAACGAGCTCCTACAATGAGCAGTTCTTC.

The rearrangement joins TRBV20-1 to TRBJ2-3; 10 bases are shared with TRBD2. Germline-derived CDR1 and CDR2 are DFQATT and SNEGSKA (reference sequence). This CDR3 has 15 amino acids. The V gene end was trimmed by 3 bases and the J gene end by 4 bases; junction bases not matched to a gene: 7. This chain's CDR3 is CSASLTAGGPDTQYF. CDR3 nucleotides: TGCAGTGCTAGTTTAACAGCGGGGGGGCCAGATACGCAGTATTTT.

The chain is built from TRBV29-1 and TRBJ2-5, with 7 bases aligning to TRBD1. The CDR3 spans 11 residues. J lost 2 bases, V lost 7 bases, and 1 base had no gene match. CDR1 SQVTM and CDR2 ANQGSEA come from the germline V gene. The CDR3 region has the DNA TGCAGCGGACAGGGACAAGAGACCCAGTACTTC. Its protein product is CSGQGQETQYF.

The chain combines TRBV19 with TRBJ2-7, with D maybe TRBD2 (5 bases). V was cut by 2 bases and J by 3 bases, with 11 bases left in between. CDR3 size: 14 residues. CDR1 and CDR2 from the germline V gene are LNHDA and SQIVND (reference sequence). CDR3 bases: TGTGCCAGTAGTATATTAGCGACGAGCTACGAGCAGTACTTC. It codes for CASSILATSYEQYF. Based on the CDR3 plus reference TRBV19 and TRBJ2-7, the full variable domain is DGGITQSPKYLFRKEGQNVTLSCEQNLNHDAMYWYRQDPGQGLRLIYYSQIVNDFQKGDIAEGYSVSREKKESFPLTVTSAQKNPTAFYLCASSILATSYEQYFGPGTRLTVT.

The chain joins TRBV19 to TRBJ1-4; TRBD1 matches at 7 bases. Trimming took 7 bases from V and 0 from J; bases not matched to a gene: 5. The CDR3 has 15 residues. Germline V gives CDR1 LNHDA, CDR2 SQIVND (reference sequence). The CDR3 region is CASTGQTATNEKLFF. The CDR3 region has the DNA TGTGCCAGTACGGGACAGACTGCAACTAATGAAAAACTGTTTTTT.

This clone is a singleton in its sample. Other DNA sequences from this sample encode an identical CDR3 as well. The V gene is TRBV5-1, the J gene TRBJ1-2, with 11 bases that match TRBD1. The CDR3 runs to 14 residues. The J segment lost 8 bases and the V segment lost 0 bases, leaving 3 bases of the junction unmatched. Germline V gene lookup returns CDR1 SGHRS and CDR2 YFSETQ. CDR3 in amino acids: CASSLAGTGGGYTF. CDR3 bases: TGCGCCAGCAGCTTGGCCGGGACAGGGGGGGGCTACACCTTC.

The chain couples TRBV7-2 to TRBJ1-3; D is possibly TRBD1 (6 bases). Trimming removed 1 base from V and 3 bases from J, with 10 bases in between. CDR1 and CDR2 (germline): SGHTA, FQGNSA. CDR3 length: 15 residues. The CDR3 spells CASSLGGTLGNTIYF. As DNA, the CDR3 is TGTGCCAGCAGCTTAGGAGGGACACTTGGAAACACCATATATTTT.

The chain recombines TRBV5-4 with TRBJ2-1; 7 bases align to TRBD2. Germline V gives CDR1 SGHNT, CDR2 YYREEE (reference sequence). The J segment lost 3 bases and the V segment lost 4 bases, leaving 7 bases of the junction unmatched. The CDR3 runs 15 residues. The CDR3 loop reads CASSVTGTIYNEQFF. DNA of the CDR3: TGTGCCAGCAGCGTAACCGGGACTATCTACAATGAGCAGTTCTTC.

The chain carries TRBV5-1 and TRBJ1-1; 7 positions agree with TRBD1. The trim removed 0 bases at V and 1 base at J, leaving 12 bases unmatched. Germline-derived CDR1 and CDR2 are SGHRS and YFSETQ. This CDR3 spans 18 amino acids. The CDR3 DNA sequence: TGCGCCAGCAGCTTGGCCTGGATAGGGGGCGCAGGGAACACTGAAGCTTTCTTT. It translates to CASSLAWIGGAGNTEAFF.

V is TRBV5-1 and J is TRBJ1-2; weak D call: TRBD1 (5 bases). Germline CDR1 SGHRS, CDR2 YFSETQ. The CDR3 spans 16 residues. V shed 3 bases and J shed 0 bases, with 15 bases lying between them. CDR3 bases: TGCGCCAGCAGCTGGGACTTTACCCCAGCTAACTATGGCTACACCTTC. Translated, it gives CASSWDFTPANYGYTF.

This clone was found once. The chain combines TRBV5-1 with TRBJ2-2; maybe TRBD2 (6 bases). This CDR3 is 15 amino acids long. Trimming shortened V by 4 bases and J by 7 bases, and 17 bases separated the two germline ends. Germline CDR1 SGHRS, CDR2 YFSETQ. This CDR3 reads CASSQTSGDVGELFF. The CDR3 DNA reads as TGCGCCAGCAGCCAGACGTCGGGGGATGTCGGGGAGCTGTTTTTT.

The chain links TRBV9 to TRBJ1-4; the D gene is possibly TRBD1 (6 bases). The germline V gene has CDR1 SGDLS and CDR2 YYNGEE. The CDR3 contains 15 residues. V was clipped by 4 bases and J by 5 bases, with 15 bases between them. CDR3: CASSLPGTSNEKLFF. The CDR3 region has the DNA TGTGCCAGCAGCCTCCCCGGGACAAGCAATGAAAAACTGTTTTTT.

This rearrangement joins TRBV27 to TRBJ2-2; possibly TRBD2 for D (5 bases). Trimming took 3 bases from V and 4 from J, leaving 9 bases between them. This CDR3 spans 14 amino acids. Germline CDR1 reads MNHEY; CDR2 reads SMNVEV (reference sequence). CDR3 protein: CASSLMTTTGELFF. CDR3 sequence (DNA): TGTGCCAGCAGTTTGATGACTACCACCGGGGAGCTGTTTTTT.

This clone turned up a few times. The gene calls are TRBV4-1 and TRBJ2-1; the D is unclear. This CDR3 is 18 amino acids long. The germline CDR1 and CDR2 sequences are MGHRA and YSYEKL. Trimming removed 0 bases from V and 0 bases from J, with 15 bases in between. CDR3 DNA: TGCGCCAGCAGCCAAGACCTCCCCCAGGCGAGCTCCTACAATGAGCAGTTCTTC. Translated, it gives CASSQDLPQASSYNEQFF.

V usage is TRBV19 and J usage is TRBJ1-5, with 7 bases identical to TRBD1. Looked up from germline, CDR1 is LNHDA and CDR2 is SQIVND (reference sequence). Trimming cost V 6 bases and J 7 bases; bases outside gene matches: 12. The CDR3 is 15 amino acids. In nucleotides, the CDR3 is TGTGCCAGTAGGGTCGGAGGGGGCGCGGAACAGCCCCAGCATTTT. This codes for CASRVGGGAEQPQHF.